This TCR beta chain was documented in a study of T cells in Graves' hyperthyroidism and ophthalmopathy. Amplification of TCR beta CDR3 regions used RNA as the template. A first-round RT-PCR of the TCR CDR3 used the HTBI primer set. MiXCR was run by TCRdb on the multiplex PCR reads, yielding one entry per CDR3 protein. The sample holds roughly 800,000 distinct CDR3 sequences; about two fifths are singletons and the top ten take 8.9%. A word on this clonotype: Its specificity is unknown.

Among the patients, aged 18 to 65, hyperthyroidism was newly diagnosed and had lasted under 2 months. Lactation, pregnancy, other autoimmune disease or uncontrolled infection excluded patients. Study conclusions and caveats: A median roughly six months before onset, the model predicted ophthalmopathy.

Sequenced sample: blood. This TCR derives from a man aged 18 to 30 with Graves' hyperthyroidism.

As DNA, the CDR3 is TGTGCCAGCTCACGCGGTGGGAACTCTGGAAACACCATATATTTT. Translated, it gives CASSRGGNSGNTIYF. V is TRBV18 and J is TRBJ1-3; D is unresolved. V was trimmed by 4 bases and J by 0 bases, leaving 10 bases between them. The CDR3 is 15 amino acids. Germline CDR1 and CDR2: KGHSH and LQKENI.